This T cell receptor beta chain was recovered during a study of blood T cells in healthy people across ages. Whole-study results and caveats: As age increased, TCR beta diversity per million T cells fell in a roughly linear fashion.

Sample-barcoded 5' priming and a J-beta primer mix drove a second PCR of about 6 to 12 cycles. A template-switch adaptor that had 12 random nucleotides put a tag on each cDNA molecule. MiXCR, applied by TCRdb to the 5' RACE reads, yields one record per CDR3 protein. The repertoire includes over a million distinct CDR3 sequences, 35% to 50% of them detected once, and approximately 17% sits in the top ten. The CDR3 contains 13 residues. Concerning this clonotype itself: The antigen remains unidentified. The junction and the germline gene differ at one end; a read error may be behind it.

The chain links TRBV12-3 or TRBV12-4 to TRBJ2-3; 7 bases agree with TRBD1. The source of this sequence is a woman aged 55-70 years in good health. Sample: blood. This CDR3 reads CASSMTGSDMQYF. In DNA form, the CDR3 reads TGTGCCAGCAGCATGACAGGGTCAGATATGCAGTATTTT.